This TCR beta chain emerged from a study of cytomegalovirus exposure and HLA in healthy donors. Study-wide results and caveats: Later analysis indicated greater clonal expansion among HLA-associated TCR beta chains than among equally common other chains. HLA alleles showed associations with around 15,000 TCR beta sequences in a later analysis, at a 0.05 false discovery rate.

For this clone: The target antigen is unknown.

It was with 60 Vbeta and 13 Jbeta primers that the PCR ran. Profiled with immunoSEQ multiplex PCR; TCRdb holds only in-frame clones, not every one. The data contain approximately 100,000 clones, approximately 80% of them singletons. Germline V gene data show CDR1 as SEHNR and CDR2 as FQNEAQ (reference sequence). This CDR3 has 17 residues. Trimming took 5 bases from V and 0 from J, leaving 19 bases between them. The chain recombines TRBV7-9 with TRBJ1-2, with D perhaps matching TRBD1 (5 bases). Sequencing was carried out using PBMCs. This receptor was obtained from a man in his sixties in good health and CMV-seropositive. This chain's CDR3 is CASSGRAQQGANYGYTF. Here the CDR3 DNA reads TGTGCCAGCAGCGGTCGCGCCCAGCAGGGTGCTAACTATGGCTACACCTTC.